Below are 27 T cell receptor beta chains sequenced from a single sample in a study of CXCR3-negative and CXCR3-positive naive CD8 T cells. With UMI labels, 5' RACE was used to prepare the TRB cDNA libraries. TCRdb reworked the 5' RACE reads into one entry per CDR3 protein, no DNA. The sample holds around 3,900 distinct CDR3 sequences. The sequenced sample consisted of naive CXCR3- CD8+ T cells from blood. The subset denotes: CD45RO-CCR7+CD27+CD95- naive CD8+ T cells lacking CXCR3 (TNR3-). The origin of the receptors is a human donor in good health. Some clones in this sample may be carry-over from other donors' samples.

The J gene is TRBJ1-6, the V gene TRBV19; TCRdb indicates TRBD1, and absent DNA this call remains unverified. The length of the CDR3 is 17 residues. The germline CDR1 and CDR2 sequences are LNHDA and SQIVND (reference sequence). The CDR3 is CASSPGPSSSYNSPLHF.

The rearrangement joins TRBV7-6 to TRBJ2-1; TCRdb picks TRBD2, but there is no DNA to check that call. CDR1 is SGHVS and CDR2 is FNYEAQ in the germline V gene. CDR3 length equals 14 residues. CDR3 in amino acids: CASTFLAGENEQFF.

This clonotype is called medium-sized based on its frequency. The CDR3 sequence: CASSATGGASYEQYF. The rearrangement joins TRBV7-2 to TRBJ2-7; the TCRdb D gene call, TRBD1, has no DNA to confirm it. Germline V gene sequence: CDR1 SGHTA, CDR2 FQGNSA. The CDR3 spans 15 residues.

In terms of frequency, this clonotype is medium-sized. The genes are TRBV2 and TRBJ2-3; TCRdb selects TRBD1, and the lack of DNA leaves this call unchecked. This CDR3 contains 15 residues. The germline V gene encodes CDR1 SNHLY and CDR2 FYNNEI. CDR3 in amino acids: CASSGGTDNTDTQYF.

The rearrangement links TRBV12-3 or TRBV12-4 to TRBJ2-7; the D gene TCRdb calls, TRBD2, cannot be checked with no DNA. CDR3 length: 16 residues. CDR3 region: CASSPGGLAGNYEQYF.

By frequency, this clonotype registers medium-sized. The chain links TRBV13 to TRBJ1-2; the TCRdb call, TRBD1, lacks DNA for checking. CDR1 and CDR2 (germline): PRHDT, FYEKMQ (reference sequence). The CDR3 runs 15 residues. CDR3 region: CASSFSTGPVYGYTF.

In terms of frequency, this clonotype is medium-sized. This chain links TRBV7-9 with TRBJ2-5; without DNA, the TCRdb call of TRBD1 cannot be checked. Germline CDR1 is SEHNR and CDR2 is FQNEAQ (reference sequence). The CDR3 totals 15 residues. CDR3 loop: CASSPTGETWETQYF. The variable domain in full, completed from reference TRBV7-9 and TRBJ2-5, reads DTGVSQNPRHKITKRGQNVTFRCDPISEHNRLYWYRQTLGQGPEFLTYFQNEAQLEKSRLLSDRFSAERPKGSFSTLEIQRTEQGDSAMYLCASSPTGETWETQYFGPGTRLLVL.

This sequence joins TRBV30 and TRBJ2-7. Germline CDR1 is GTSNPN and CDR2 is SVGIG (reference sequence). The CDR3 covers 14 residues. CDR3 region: CAWRWGSSSYEQYF. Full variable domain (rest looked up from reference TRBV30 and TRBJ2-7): SQTIHQWPATLVQPVGSPLSLECTVEGTSNPNLYWYRQAAGRGLQLLFYSVGIGQISSEVPQNLSASRPQDRQFILSSKKLLLSDSGFYLCAWRWGSSSYEQYFGPGTRLTVT.

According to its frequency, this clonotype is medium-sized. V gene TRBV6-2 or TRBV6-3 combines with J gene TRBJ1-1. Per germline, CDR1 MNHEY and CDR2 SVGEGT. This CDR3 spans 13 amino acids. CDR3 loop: CASSRRMNTEAFF.

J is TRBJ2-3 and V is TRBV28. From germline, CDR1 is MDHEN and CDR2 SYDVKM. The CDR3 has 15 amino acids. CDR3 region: CASSLWTESTDTQYF.

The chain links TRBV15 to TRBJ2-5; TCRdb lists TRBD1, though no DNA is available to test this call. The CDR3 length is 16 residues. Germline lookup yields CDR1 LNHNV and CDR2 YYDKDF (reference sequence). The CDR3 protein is CATSRVPGRTQETQYF.

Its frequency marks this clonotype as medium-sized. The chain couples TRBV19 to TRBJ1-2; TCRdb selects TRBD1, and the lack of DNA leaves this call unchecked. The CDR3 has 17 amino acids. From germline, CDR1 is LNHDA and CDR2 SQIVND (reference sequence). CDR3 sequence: CASSIVWATVKADGYTF.

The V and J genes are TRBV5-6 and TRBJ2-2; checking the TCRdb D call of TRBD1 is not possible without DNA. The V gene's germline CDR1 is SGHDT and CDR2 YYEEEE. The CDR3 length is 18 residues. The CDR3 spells CASSLETAIGMHTGELFF.

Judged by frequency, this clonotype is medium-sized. CDR3 sequence reads: CASRTGFSNEQFF. The chain has TRBV27 and TRBJ2-1; there is no DNA to check the TCRdb D call of TRBD1. In germline, CDR1 is MNHEY, CDR2 SMNVEV (reference sequence). This CDR3 is 13 amino acids long.

The CDR3 region is CASSVILLSYEQYF. The chain employs TRBV2 and TRBJ2-7. The germline gives CDR1 SNHLY, CDR2 FYNNEI. The CDR3 runs 14 residues.

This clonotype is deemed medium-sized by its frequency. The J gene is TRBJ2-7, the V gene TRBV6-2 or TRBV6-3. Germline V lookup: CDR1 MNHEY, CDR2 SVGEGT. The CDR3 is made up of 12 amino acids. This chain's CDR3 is CASSPFGYEQYF.

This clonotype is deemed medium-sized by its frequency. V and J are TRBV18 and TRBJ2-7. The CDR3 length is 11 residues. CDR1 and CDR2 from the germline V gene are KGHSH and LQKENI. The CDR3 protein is CASSPVHEQYF.

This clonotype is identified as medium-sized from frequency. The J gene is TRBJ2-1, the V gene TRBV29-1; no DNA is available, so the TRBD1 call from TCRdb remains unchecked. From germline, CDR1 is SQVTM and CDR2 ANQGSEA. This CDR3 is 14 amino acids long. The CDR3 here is CSVEGGDLGNEQFF.

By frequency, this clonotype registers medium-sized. CDR3 sequence: CASSFGGDYQPQHF. This rearrangement joins TRBV12-3 or TRBV12-4 to TRBJ1-5; TCRdb gives TRBD1 as the D gene, but with no DNA this cannot be confirmed. The CDR3 is 14 residues long.

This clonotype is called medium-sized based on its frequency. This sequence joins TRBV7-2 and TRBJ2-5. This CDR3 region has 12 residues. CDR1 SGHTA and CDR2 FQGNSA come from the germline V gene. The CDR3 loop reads CASSLDLKTQYF.

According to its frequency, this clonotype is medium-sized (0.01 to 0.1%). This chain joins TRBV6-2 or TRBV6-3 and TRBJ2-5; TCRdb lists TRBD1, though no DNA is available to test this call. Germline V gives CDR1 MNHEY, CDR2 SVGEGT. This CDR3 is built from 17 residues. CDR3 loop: CASSYSVAGAIQETQYF.

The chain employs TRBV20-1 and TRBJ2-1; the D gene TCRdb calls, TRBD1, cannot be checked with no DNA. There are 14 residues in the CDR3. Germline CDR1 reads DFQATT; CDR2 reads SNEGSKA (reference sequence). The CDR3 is CSARDRAFYNEQFF.

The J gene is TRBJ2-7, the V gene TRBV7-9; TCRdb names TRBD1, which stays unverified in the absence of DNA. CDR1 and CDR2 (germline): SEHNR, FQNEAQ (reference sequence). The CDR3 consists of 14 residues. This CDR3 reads CASSLEGQGYEQYF.

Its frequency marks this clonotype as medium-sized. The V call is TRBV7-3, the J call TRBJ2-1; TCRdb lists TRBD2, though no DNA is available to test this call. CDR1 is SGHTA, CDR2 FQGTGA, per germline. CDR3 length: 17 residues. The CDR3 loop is CASSLGSGRIDYNEQFF.

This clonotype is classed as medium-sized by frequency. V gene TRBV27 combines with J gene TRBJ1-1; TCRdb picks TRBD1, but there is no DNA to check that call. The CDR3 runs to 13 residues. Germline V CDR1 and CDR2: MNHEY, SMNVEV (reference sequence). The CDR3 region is CASSLGRVTEAFF.

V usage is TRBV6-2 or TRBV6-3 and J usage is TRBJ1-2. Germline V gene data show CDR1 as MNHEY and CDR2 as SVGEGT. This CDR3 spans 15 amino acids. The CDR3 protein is CASSSRRYDDYGYTF.

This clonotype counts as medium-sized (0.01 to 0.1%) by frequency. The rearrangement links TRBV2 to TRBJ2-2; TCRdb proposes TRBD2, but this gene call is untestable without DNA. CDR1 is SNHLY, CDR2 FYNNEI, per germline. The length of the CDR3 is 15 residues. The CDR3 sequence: CASSGTSGSTGELFF.